This T cell receptor beta chain stems from a study of T cell repertoires in ileal Crohn's disease. Across the study: Patients had a median roughly 8-year disease duration, and less than 45% were active smokers. Operated complications were stricturing disease (approximately 60%) and penetrating disease (approximately 39%).

The method was immunoSEQ multiplex PCR; TCRdb's version includes in-frame clones alone and lacks a portion of them. The profile covers several thousand clones, with about nine tenths appearing a single time and 4.4% taken by the ten largest. To note about this clone: Its antigen is not identified.

The time point here: proximal margin of the surgical specimen (macroscopically non-inflamed). Findings and limits, study-wide: Compared with non-smokers, active smokers at surgery showed more clonal expansions. Endoscopic recurrence occurred in every patient whose clonality exceeded 26.8%.

Sequenced sample: ileal tissue. The receptor was derived from an adult with Crohn's disease.

The CDR3 sequence: CASSFVPGPSGEQYF. CDR3 in DNA: TGTGCCAGCAGCTTTGTTCCGGGCCCATCGGGGGAGCAGTACTTC. V usage is TRBV7-8 and J usage is TRBJ2-7; D might be TRBD2 (5 bases). V was trimmed by 3 bases and J by 7 bases, leaving 19 bases between them. There are 15 residues in the CDR3. Germline V gene lookup returns CDR1 SGHVS and CDR2 FQNEAQ. Combining the CDR3 with reference TRBV7-8 and TRBJ2-7 gives the whole variable domain GAGVSQSPRYKVAKRGQDVALRCDPISGHVSLFWYQQALGQGPEFLTYFQNEAQLDKSGLPSDRFFAERPEGSVSTLKIQRTQQEDSAVYLCASSFVPGPSGEQYFGPGTRLTVT.